Below are 6 T cell receptor beta chains sequenced from a single sample in a study of a mutant IDH1 vaccine in newly diagnosed glioma. These receptors' antigens are unknown. Sequenced by immunoSEQ multiplex PCR; TCRdb stores in-frame clones only, minus some. The data show around 70,000 clones, almost 85% seen once. Time point in this sample: week 35, safety follow-up. A single vaccine dose contained 300 ug of mutant IDH1 20-mer peptide, and topical imiquimod was used with it. Sequences were derived from PBMCs, sampled from a glioma patient whose treatment included an IDH1 peptide vaccine. The source of these receptors is a man aged 18-30 years with glioma.

The CDR3 loop is CASSQDQSGDAEAFF. DNA for the CDR3: TGTGCCAGCAGCCAAGACCAATCAGGCGACGCTGAAGCTTTCTTT. The chain carries TRBV4-2 and TRBJ1-1; D is unresolved. Between the trimmed V and J ends, which lost 0 bases and 6 bases, there was a span of 14 bases. This CDR3 is built from 15 residues. Germline V gives CDR1 LGHNA, CDR2 YNFKEQ.

The chain is built from TRBV30 and TRBJ1-3, with TRBD1 matching over 8 bases. The CDR3 contains 15 residues. Trimming removed 4 bases from V and 0 bases from J; junction bases left unmatched: 5. Germline lookup yields CDR1 GTSNPN and CDR2 SVGIG (reference sequence). This CDR3 reads CAWTRTGNSGNTIYF. The DNA of the CDR3 is TGTGCCTGGACCCGGACAGGGAACTCTGGAAACACCATATATTTT.

This chain uses TRBV6-1 with TRBJ1-5; 8 bases agree with TRBD1. The ends lost 0 bases at V and 5 bases at J; junction bases unmatched: 18. The CDR3 spans 20 residues. Germline CDR1 and CDR2: MNHNS and SASEGT. CDR3 nucleotides: TGTGCCAGCAGTGAAGCGCTGAGACAGGGGCCGGTCACGAAAGATCAGCCCCAGCATTTT. Residues: CASSEALRQGPVTKDQPQHF.

This chain joins TRBV5-1 and TRBJ2-7, with D unresolved. Per the germline V gene, CDR1 is SGHRS and CDR2 is YFSETQ. The ends were cut back, 3 bases at V and 0 bases at J, with 4 bases in the middle. There are 12 residues in the CDR3. The CDR3 here is CASSSLSYEQYF. Written as DNA, the CDR3 is TGCGCCAGCAGCTCCCTCTCCTACGAGCAGTACTTC.

The V gene is TRBV7-6, the J gene TRBJ2-7, with a possible D match to TRBD2 (7 bases). CDR3 length equals 15 residues. V shed 1 base and J shed 4 bases, with 14 bases lying between them. The V gene's germline CDR1 is SGHVS and CDR2 FNYEAQ. The chain's CDR3 is CASSLEGGELYEQYF. CDR3 in DNA: TGTGCCAGCAGCTTAGAAGGGGGGGAATTGTACGAGCAGTACTTC.

The genes are TRBV6-5 and TRBJ1-2, with 8 bases lining up with TRBD1. Germline CDR1 is MNHEY and CDR2 is SVGAGI. The CDR3 spans 15 residues. Losses at the gene ends were 5 bases for V and 3 bases for J; bases not matched to a gene: 8. The CDR3 bases are TGTGCCAGCAGTACGAGACAGGGGAGGGACTATGGCTACACCTTC. Protein sequence: CASSTRQGRDYGYTF.